Only one count was recorded for the clone carrying this T cell receptor beta chain. What it binds is not known. The data derive from a study of cytomegalovirus exposure and HLA in healthy donors. Study outcomes and limitations: Across donors, presence/absence analyses took sequencing depth to be roughly uniform. Later analysis suggested most CMV-associated TCR beta chains were HLA-restricted.

The CDR3 runs to 12 residues. CDR1 PRHDT and CDR2 FYEKMQ come from the germline V gene (reference sequence). Trimming left V 1 base short and J 8 bases short, with 8 bases between. Primers: 60 Vbeta forward and 13 Jbeta reverse. Original analysis: Counted up in a later analysis, unique TCR beta chains came to 65 million to 80 million, with around 10 million shared. The assay was immunoSEQ multiplex PCR, and TCRdb's table has in-frame clones only and misses some. V and J calls plus clone size are reproduced from that table; the DNA served to infer D and trimming. The sample shows over 55,000 clones, 80% of them seen only once.

The sequenced sample consisted of PBMCs. The clonotype comes from a woman aged 25 to 39 in good health and CMV-seronegative. The rearrangement links TRBV13 to TRBJ1-2; D unresolved. The DNA for the CDR3 is TGTGCCAGCAGCTTAGCTTGGGAGGGCTACACCTTC. This codes for CASSLAWEGYTF.